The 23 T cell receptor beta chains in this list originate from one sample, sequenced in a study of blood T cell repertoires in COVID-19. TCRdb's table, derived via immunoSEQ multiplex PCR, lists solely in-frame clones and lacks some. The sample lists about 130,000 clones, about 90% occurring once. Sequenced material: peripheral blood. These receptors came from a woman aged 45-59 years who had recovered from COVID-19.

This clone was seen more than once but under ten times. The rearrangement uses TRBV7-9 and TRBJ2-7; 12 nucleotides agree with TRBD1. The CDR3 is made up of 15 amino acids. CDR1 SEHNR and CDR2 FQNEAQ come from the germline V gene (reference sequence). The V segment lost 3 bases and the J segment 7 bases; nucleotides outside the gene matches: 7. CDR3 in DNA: TGTGCCAGCAGCTTGGCGGGACAGGGGGCGGGTGAGCAGTACTTC. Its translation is CASSLAGQGAGEQYF.

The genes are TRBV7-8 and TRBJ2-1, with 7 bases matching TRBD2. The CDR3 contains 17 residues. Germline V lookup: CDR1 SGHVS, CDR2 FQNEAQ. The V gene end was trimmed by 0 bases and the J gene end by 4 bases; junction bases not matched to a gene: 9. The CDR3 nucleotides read TGTGCCAGCAGCTTAGCTCTCCAGCGGGGACCTTACAATGAGCAGTTCTTC. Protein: CASSLALQRGPYNEQFF.

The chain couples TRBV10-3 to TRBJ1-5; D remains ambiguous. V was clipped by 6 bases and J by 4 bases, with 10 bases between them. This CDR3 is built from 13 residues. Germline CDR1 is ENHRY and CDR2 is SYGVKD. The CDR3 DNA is TGTGCCATCAGGGCAGAGGTGAATCAGCCCCAGCATTTT. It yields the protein CAIRAEVNQPQHF.

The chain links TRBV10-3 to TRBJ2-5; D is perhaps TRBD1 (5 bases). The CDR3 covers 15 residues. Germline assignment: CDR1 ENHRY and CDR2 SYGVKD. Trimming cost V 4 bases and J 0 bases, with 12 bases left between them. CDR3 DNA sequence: TGTGCCATCAGTGTGATTCAGGGCTACCAAGAGACCCAGTACTTC. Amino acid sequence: CAISVIQGYQETQYF.

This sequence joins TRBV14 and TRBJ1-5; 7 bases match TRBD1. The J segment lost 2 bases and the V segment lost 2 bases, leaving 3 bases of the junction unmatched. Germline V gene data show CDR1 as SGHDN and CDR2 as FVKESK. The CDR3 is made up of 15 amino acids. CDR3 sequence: CASSQRGPGNQPQHF. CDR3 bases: TGTGCCAGCAGCCAAAGGGGGCCAGGCAATCAGCCCCAGCATTTT.

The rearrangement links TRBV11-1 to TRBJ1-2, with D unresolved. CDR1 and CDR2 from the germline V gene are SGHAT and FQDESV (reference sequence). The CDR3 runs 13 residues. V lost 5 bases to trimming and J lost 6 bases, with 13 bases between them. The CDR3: CASSPRPGDGYTF. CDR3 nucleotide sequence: TGTGCCAGCAGCCCTCGCCCCGGGGATGGCTACACCTTC.

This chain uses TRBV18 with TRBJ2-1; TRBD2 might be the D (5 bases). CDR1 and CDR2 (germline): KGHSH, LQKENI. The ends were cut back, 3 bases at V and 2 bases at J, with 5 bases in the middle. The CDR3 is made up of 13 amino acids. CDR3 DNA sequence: TGTGCCAGCTCACCCGGGACCTACAATGAGCAGTTCTTC. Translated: CASSPGTYNEQFF.

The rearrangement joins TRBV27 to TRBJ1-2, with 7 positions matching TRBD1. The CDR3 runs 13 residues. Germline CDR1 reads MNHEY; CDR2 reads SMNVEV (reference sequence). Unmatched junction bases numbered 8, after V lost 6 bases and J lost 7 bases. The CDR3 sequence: CASRPTGPSGYTF. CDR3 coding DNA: TGTGCCAGCAGGCCGACAGGGCCCAGTGGCTACACCTTC.

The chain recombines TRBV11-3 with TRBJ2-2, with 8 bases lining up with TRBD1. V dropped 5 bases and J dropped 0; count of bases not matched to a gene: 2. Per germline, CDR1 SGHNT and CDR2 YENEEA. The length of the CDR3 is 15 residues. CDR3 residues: CASSPGQANTGELFF. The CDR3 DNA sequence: TGTGCCAGCAGCCCGGGACAGGCGAACACCGGGGAGCTGTTTTTT.

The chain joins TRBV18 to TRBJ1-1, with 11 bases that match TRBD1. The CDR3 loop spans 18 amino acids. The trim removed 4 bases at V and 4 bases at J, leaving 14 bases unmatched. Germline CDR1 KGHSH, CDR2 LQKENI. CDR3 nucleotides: TGTGCCAGCTCACGCACCCGGACAGGGGGCACCGGGAGCACTGAAGCTTTCTTT. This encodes CASSRTRTGGTGSTEAFF.

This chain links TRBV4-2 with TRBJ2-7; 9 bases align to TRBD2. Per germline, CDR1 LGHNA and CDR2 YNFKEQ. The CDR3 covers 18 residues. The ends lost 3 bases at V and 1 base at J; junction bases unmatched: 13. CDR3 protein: CASSHGVSGGSRSYEQYF. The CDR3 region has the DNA TGTGCCAGCAGCCATGGGGTTAGCGGGGGCTCGAGATCCTACGAGCAGTACTTC.

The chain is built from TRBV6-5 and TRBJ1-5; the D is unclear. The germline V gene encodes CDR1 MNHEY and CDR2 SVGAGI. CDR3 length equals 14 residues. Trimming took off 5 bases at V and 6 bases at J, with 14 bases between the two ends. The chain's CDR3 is CASSPRGVGQPQHF. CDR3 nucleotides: TGTGCCAGCAGTCCCCGGGGTGTGGGTCAGCCCCAGCATTTT.

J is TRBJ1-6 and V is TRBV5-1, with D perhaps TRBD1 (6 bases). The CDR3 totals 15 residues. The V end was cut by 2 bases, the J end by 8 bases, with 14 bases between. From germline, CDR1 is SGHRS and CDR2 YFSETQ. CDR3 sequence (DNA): TGCGCCAGCAGCTTCCTCGGGGGGCCCGATTCACCCCTCCACTTT. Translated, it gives CASSFLGGPDSPLHF. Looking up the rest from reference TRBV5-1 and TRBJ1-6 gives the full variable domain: KAGVTQTPRYLIKTRGQQVTLSCSPISGHRSVSWYQQTPGQGLQFLFEYFSETQRNKGNFPGRFSGRQFSNSRSEMNVSTLELGDSALYLCASSFLGGPDSPLHFGNGTRLTVT.

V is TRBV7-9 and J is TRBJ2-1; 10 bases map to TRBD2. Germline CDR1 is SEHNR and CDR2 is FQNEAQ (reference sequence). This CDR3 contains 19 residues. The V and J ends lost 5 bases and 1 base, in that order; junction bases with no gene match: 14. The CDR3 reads CASSNAAVAGGWSYNEQFF. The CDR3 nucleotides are TGTGCCAGCAGCAATGCGGCGGTAGCGGGAGGATGGTCCTACAATGAGCAGTTCTTC.

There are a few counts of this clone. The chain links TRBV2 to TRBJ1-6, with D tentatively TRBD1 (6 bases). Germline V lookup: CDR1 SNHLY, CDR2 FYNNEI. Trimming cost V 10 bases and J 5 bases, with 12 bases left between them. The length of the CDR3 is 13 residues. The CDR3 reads CATSYRDNSPLHF. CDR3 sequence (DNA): TGTGCCACCTCGTACAGGGATAATTCACCCCTCCACTTT. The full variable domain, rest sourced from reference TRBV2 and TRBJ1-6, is EPEVTQTPSHQVTQMGQEVILRCVPISNHLYFYWYRQILGQKVEFLVSFYNNEISEKSEIFDDQFSVERPDGSNFTLKIRSTKLEDSAMYFCATSYRDNSPLHFGNGTRLTVT.

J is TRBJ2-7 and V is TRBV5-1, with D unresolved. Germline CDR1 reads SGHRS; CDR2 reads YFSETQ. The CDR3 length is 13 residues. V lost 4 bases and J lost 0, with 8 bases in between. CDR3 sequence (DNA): TGCGCCAGCAGCCCGCTCAGCTCCTACGAGCAGTACTTC. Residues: CASSPLSSYEQYF.

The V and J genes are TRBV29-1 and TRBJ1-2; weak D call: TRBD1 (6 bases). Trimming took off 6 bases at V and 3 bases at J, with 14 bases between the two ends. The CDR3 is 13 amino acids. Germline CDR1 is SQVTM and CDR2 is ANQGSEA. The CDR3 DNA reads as TGCAGCGTACCTGACAGGAAGGACTATGGCTACACCTTC. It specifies CSVPDRKDYGYTF.

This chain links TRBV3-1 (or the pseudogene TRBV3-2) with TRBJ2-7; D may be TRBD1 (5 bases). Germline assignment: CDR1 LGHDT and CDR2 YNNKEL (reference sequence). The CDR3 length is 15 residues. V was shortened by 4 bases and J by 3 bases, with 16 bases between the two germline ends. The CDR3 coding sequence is TGTGCCAGCAGCCTCTCAGGTCAGGGTAGCTACGAGCAGTACTTC. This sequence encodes CASSLSGQGSYEQYF.

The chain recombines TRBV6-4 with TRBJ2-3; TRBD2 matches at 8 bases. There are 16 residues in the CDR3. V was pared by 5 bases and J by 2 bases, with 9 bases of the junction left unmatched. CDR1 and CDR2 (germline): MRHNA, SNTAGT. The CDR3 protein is CASSLAGTRDTDTQYF. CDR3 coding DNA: TGTGCCAGCAGTTTAGCCGGGACTAGAGACACAGATACGCAGTATTTT.

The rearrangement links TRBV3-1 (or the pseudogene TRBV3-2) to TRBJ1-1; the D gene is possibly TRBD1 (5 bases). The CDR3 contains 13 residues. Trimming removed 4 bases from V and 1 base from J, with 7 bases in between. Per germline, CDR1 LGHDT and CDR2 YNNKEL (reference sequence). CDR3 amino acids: CASSRRGNTEAFF. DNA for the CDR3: TGTGCCAGCAGCCGGAGGGGGAACACTGAAGCTTTCTTT.

CDR3 in amino acids: CASSWTGDYYEQYF. The CDR3 DNA sequence: TGTGCCAGCAGCTGGACAGGGGACTACTACGAGCAGTACTTC. The chain has TRBV7-9 and TRBJ2-7; 9 positions match TRBD1. The V and J ends lost 4 bases and 3 bases, in that order; junction bases with no gene match: 4. The CDR3 length is 14 residues. CDR1 and CDR2 from the germline V gene are SEHNR and FQNEAQ (reference sequence).

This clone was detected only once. The CDR3 loop is CASITGGAIFEAFF. The CDR3 DNA reads as TGTGCCAGCATAACGGGGGGGGCGATTTTTGAAGCTTTCTTT. This chain links TRBV6-5 with TRBJ1-1; maybe TRBD1 (6 bases). CDR1 and CDR2 from the germline V gene are MNHEY and SVGAGI. The CDR3 spans 14 residues. V was pared by 7 bases and J by 7 bases, with 19 bases between.

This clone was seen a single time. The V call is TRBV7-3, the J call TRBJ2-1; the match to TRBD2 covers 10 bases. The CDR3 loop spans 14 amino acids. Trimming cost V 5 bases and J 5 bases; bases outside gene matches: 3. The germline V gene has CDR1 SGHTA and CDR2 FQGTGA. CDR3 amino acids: CASSHLAGDNEQFF. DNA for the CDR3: TGTGCCAGCAGCCATCTAGCGGGAGACAATGAGCAGTTCTTC.